Below, 25 T cell receptor beta chains from the same sample are listed, as sequenced in a study of shared clonotypes between healthy human individuals. TCRdb's table, derived via immunoSEQ multiplex PCR, lists solely in-frame clones and lacks some. The sample yields about 1 million clones, approximately 70% seen once. Sequenced: memory CD4+ T cells sorted from blood. The subset here: CD45RA-negative fraction. The receptors here all came from a man aged 18 to 29 in good health.

In this sample, this clone turned up once. J is TRBJ2-7 and V is TRBV5-6; tentative D call: TRBD1 (6 bases). Germline V gives CDR1 SGHDT, CDR2 YYEEEE. V gave up 3 bases and J gave up 2 bases, with 15 bases separating them. This CDR3 comprises 15 residues. CDR3 loop: CASSYGQLGTYEQYF. As DNA, the CDR3 is TGTGCCAGCAGCTATGGACAGTTGGGAACCTACGAGCAGTACTTC. Supplemented by reference TRBV5-6 and TRBJ2-7, the full variable domain reads DAGVTQSPTHLIKTRGQQVTLRCSPKSGHDTVSWYQQALGQGPQFIFQYYEEEERQRGNFPDRFSGHQFPNYSSELNVNALLLGDSALYLCASSYGQLGTYEQYFGPGTRLTVT.

The V call is TRBV5-1, the J call TRBJ2-3; 7 bases match TRBD1. The CDR3 covers 16 residues. Losses at the gene ends were 5 bases for V and 4 bases for J; bases not matched to a gene: 13. Germline lookup yields CDR1 SGHRS and CDR2 YFSETQ. The CDR3 loop is CASSVGVQRGPDTQYF. For the CDR3, the DNA is TGCGCCAGCAGTGTTGGGGTTCAGAGGGGGCCAGATACGCAGTATTTT.

This clone was counted ten times or more. The V and J genes are TRBV18 and TRBJ2-6; TRBD1 might be the D (6 bases). This CDR3 has 17 residues. Germline assignment: CDR1 KGHSH and CDR2 LQKENI. With 3 bases removed from V and 0 bases from J, the gap between germline ends came to 12 bases. The CDR3 region is CASSPGTGSSGANVLTF. CDR3 nucleotide sequence: TGTGCCAGCTCACCGGGTACAGGGAGCTCTGGGGCCAACGTCCTGACTTTC.

The chain combines TRBV2 with TRBJ1-1; 8 nucleotides agree with TRBD1. This CDR3 has 14 residues. The germline CDR1 and CDR2 sequences are SNHLY and FYNNEI. V lost 6 bases, J lost 6 bases, and 9 bases stayed unmatched. The CDR3 DNA is TGTGCCAGCAGAGTCGGACAGGGCAGCCCTGAAGCTTTCTTT. As protein: CASRVGQGSPEAFF.

This chain connects TRBV30 to TRBJ2-7; 12 bases fit TRBD2. Losses at the gene ends were 3 bases for V and 2 bases for J; bases not matched to a gene: 8. CDR3 length: 16 residues. CDR1 GTSNPN and CDR2 SVGIG come from the germline V gene (reference sequence). CDR3 loop: CAWSPLTSGGPYEQYF. CDR3 bases: TGTGCCTGGAGCCCACTAACTAGCGGGGGGCCCTACGAGCAGTACTTC.

This clone has at least ten counts. The chain has TRBV28 and TRBJ1-5; no firm D call. Between the trimmed V and J ends, which lost 3 bases and 9 bases, there was a span of 12 bases. From germline, CDR1 is MDHEN and CDR2 SYDVKM. CDR3 length: 13 residues. CDR3 coding DNA: TGTGCCAGCAGTTTTGAGGGTCACCGGCCCCAGCATTTT. This gives the protein CASSFEGHRPQHF.

The chain carries TRBV5-1 and TRBJ2-7, with a tentative D call TRBD1 (5 bases). The CDR3 sequence is 14 residues long. The V end lost 0 bases, the J end lost 6 bases, and 13 bases lay between the germline ends. CDR1 and CDR2 from the germline V gene are SGHRS and YFSETQ. The CDR3 loop reads CASSLDPTVSEQYF. The CDR3 coding sequence is TGCGCCAGCAGCTTGGATCCGACAGTTTCCGAGCAGTACTTC.

The chain links TRBV19 to TRBJ1-5; D is perhaps TRBD1 (5 bases). The CDR3 consists of 16 residues. Germline V gene sequence: CDR1 LNHDA, CDR2 SQIVND (reference sequence). Trimming removed 3 bases from V and 1 base from J, with 13 bases in between. CDR3 residues: CASSILQGESNQPQHF. CDR3 DNA: TGTGCCAGTAGTATTTTGCAGGGCGAGAGCAATCAGCCCCAGCATTTT.

This chain connects TRBV7-3 to TRBJ1-2, with D hard to call. The CDR3 is 15 residues long. Trimming cost V 1 base and J 3 bases, with 12 bases left between them. Germline assignment: CDR1 SGHTA and CDR2 FQGTGA. CDR3 in DNA: TGTGCCAGCAGCTTAATCTTTGAGAGGGACTATGGCTACACCTTC. This gives the protein CASSLIFERDYGYTF.

This clone was recorded only once. The rearrangement links TRBV5-1 to TRBJ2-3; weak D call: TRBD2 (5 bases). Germline V gene lookup returns CDR1 SGHRS and CDR2 YFSETQ. The CDR3 consists of 15 residues. The V and J ends lost 3 bases and 0 bases respectively, with 11 bases between them. This chain's CDR3 is CASSWGAGSTDTQYF. DNA for the CDR3: TGCGCCAGCAGCTGGGGTGCGGGCAGCACAGATACGCAGTATTTT.

CDR3 sequence reads: CASSLEGSETQYF. The CDR3 region has the DNA TGCGCCAGCAGCTTAGAAGGAAGCGAGACCCAGTACTTC. V is TRBV4-1 and J is TRBJ2-5, with D unresolved. Germline CDR1 MGHRA, CDR2 YSYEKL. V lost 5 bases and J lost 5, with 12 bases in between. The CDR3 is made up of 13 amino acids.

The rearrangement uses TRBV28 and TRBJ2-1; D might be TRBD1 or TRBD2, each matching 6 bases. Germline assignment: CDR1 MDHEN and CDR2 SYDVKM. The CDR3 has 16 residues. The V end lost 7 bases, the J end lost 0 bases, and 16 bases lay between the germline ends. This CDR3 reads CASTPGALISYNEQFF. The CDR3 DNA sequence: TGTGCCAGCACCCCGGGGGCGTTAATCTCCTACAATGAGCAGTTCTTC.

On this clone: This sample includes further DNA sequences coding for the same CDR3. This chain connects TRBV5-6 to TRBJ2-1; D is perhaps TRBD2 (5 bases). The CDR3 spans 12 residues. Germline-derived CDR1 and CDR2 are SGHDT and YYEEEE. V was trimmed by 3 bases and J by 10 bases, leaving 11 bases between them. CDR3 nucleotide sequence: TGTGCCAGCAGCTCGCGGGTGGGGGAGCAGTTCTTC. This gives the protein CASSSRVGEQFF. The variable domain in full, with the rest retrieved from reference TRBV5-6 and TRBJ2-1, is DAGVTQSPTHLIKTRGQQVTLRCSPKSGHDTVSWYQQALGQGPQFIFQYYEEEERQRGNFPDRFSGHQFPNYSSELNVNALLLGDSALYLCASSSRVGEQFFGPGTRLTVL.

This sequence joins TRBV5-8 and TRBJ2-7; 8 bases fit TRBD1. Germline V gives CDR1 SGHTS, CDR2 YDEGEE. After removal of 3 bases from V and 2 bases from J, the junction contained 10 bases not matched to a gene. The CDR3 is made up of 16 amino acids. The CDR3, as DNA: TGTGCCAGCAGCTACGGGACAGGCAACAGAGCCTACGAGCAGTACTTC. Its translation is CASSYGTGNRAYEQYF.

The rearrangement uses TRBV5-1 and TRBJ2-7; D is undetermined. The germline V gene has CDR1 SGHRS and CDR2 YFSETQ. This CDR3 region has 14 residues. The V and J ends lost 0 bases and 2 bases respectively, with 9 bases between them. CDR3: CASSLAPHAYEQYF. CDR3 in DNA: TGCGCCAGCAGCTTGGCCCCCCACGCCTACGAGCAGTACTTC.

This clone was observed once. The rearrangement uses TRBV11-2 and TRBJ1-2; 8 bases are a match to TRBD1. The CDR3 is made up of 13 amino acids. J was trimmed by 4 bases and V by 5 bases; bases with no gene match: 3. Per the germline V gene, CDR1 is SGHAT and CDR2 is FQNNGV. The CDR3 DNA reads as TGTGCCAGCAGCGCCGGGACAGGCTATGGCTACACCTTC. As protein: CASSAGTGYGYTF.

The genes are TRBV10-2 and TRBJ2-7, with D maybe TRBD1 (6 bases). Germline CDR1 and CDR2: WSHSY and SAAADI. This CDR3 region has 11 residues. The V end was cut by 3 bases, the J end by 12 bases, with 12 bases between. CDR3 coding DNA: TGCGCCAGCAGTGATGCTTGGACAGTGTACTTC. It yields the protein CASSDAWTVYF.

This clone was seen many times. The rearrangement joins TRBV6-5 to TRBJ1-2; no firm D call. Per the germline V gene, CDR1 is MNHEY and CDR2 is SVGAGI. The CDR3 is 14 amino acids. Trimming pared 2 bases from V and 8 bases from J, leaving 15 bases between. The CDR3 protein is CASSYGRREGGYTF. The CDR3 DNA is TGTGCCAGCAGTTACGGCCGGCGGGAAGGGGGCTACACCTTC.

This chain connects TRBV5-1 to TRBJ2-2; the D is unclear. Trimming left V 1 base short and J 2 bases short, with 12 bases between. The V gene's germline CDR1 is SGHRS and CDR2 YFSETQ. The CDR3 is 16 residues long. This CDR3 reads CASSLLSGPNTGELFF. In nucleotides, the CDR3 is TGCGCCAGCAGCTTGTTATCGGGCCCTAACACCGGGGAGCTGTTTTTT.

This clone has more than one count but fewer than ten. V is TRBV6-6 and J is TRBJ1-2, with D unresolved. The CDR3 spans 11 residues. V lost 10 bases and J lost 4, with 10 bases in between. Germline CDR1 and CDR2: MNHNY and SVGAGI (reference sequence). CDR3 coding DNA: TGTGCCACTTCGTCCCCCTATGGCTACACCTTC. Translation: CATSSPYGYTF.

This clone was seen repeatedly, ten times or more. Other DNA sequences in the same sample also yield this CDR3. The chain's CDR3 is CASSLNGGYQETQYF. The DNA of the CDR3 is TGTGCCAGCAGCTTAAACGGGGGGTACCAAGAGACCCAGTACTTC. The chain recombines TRBV7-2 with TRBJ2-5; 7 bases line up with TRBD2. CDR1 is SGHTA and CDR2 is FQGNSA in the germline V gene. The CDR3 length is 15 residues. After removal of 2 bases from V and 0 bases from J, the junction contained 3 bases not matched to a gene.

This clone was counted once. The CDR3 coding sequence is TGTGCCAGCAGCTTAAGGAGGGGGGCGGGTCTGGATACGCAGTATTTT. It codes for CASSLRRGAGLDTQYF. The V call is TRBV13, the J call TRBJ2-3; tentatively, D is TRBD1 or TRBD2 (6 bases each). V lost 2 bases and J lost 6, with 18 bases in between. Germline loops: CDR1 PRHDT, CDR2 FYEKMQ (reference sequence). This CDR3 spans 16 amino acids.

The CDR3 protein is CASSIGGANGLAKNIQYF. CDR3 in DNA: TGTGCCAGTAGTATCGGGGGGGCTAATGGACTAGCCAAAAACATTCAGTACTTC. The V gene is TRBV19, the J gene TRBJ2-4; TRBD2 matches 8 bases. Trimming removed 3 bases from V and 0 bases from J; junction bases left unmatched: 10. The CDR3 is 18 residues long. Germline V CDR1 and CDR2: LNHDA, SQIVND (reference sequence).

The J gene is TRBJ1-2, the V gene TRBV6-5, with 7 bases aligning to TRBD1. V shed 6 bases, J shed 4 bases, and the junction held 5 bases outside the gene matches. The germline CDR1 and CDR2 sequences are MNHEY and SVGAGI. The CDR3 spans 13 residues. Here the CDR3 DNA reads TGTGCCAGCAGCCCTCGGGACAGCTATGGCTACACCTTC. It codes for CASSPRDSYGYTF.

As concerns this clone: This sample includes further DNA sequences coding for the same CDR3. The chain joins TRBV7-2 to TRBJ1-3; D perhaps matches TRBD1 (5 bases). Germline V gene sequence: CDR1 SGHTA, CDR2 FQGNSA. Trimming stripped 1 base from V and 0 bases from J, with 10 bases between. The CDR3 sequence is 16 residues long. CDR3 in amino acids: CASSLVGQGSGNTIYF. In nucleotides, the CDR3 is TGTGCCAGCAGCTTAGTGGGGCAGGGCTCTGGAAACACCATATATTTT.